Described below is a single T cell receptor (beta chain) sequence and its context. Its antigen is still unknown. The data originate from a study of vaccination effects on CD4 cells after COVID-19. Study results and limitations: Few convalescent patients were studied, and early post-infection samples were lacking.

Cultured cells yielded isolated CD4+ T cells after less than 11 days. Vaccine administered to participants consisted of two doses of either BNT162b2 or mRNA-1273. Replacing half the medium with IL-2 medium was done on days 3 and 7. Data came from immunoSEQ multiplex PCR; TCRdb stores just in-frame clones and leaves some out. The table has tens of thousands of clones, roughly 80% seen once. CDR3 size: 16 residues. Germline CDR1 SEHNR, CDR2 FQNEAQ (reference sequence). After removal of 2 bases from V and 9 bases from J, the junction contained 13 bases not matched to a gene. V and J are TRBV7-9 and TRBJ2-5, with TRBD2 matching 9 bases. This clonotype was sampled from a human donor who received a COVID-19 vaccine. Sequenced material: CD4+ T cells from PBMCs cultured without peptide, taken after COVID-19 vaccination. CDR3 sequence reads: CASSLKIAGAIVSQYF. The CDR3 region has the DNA TGTGCCAGCAGCTTAAAAATAGCGGGGGCCATCGTGTCCCAGTACTTC.